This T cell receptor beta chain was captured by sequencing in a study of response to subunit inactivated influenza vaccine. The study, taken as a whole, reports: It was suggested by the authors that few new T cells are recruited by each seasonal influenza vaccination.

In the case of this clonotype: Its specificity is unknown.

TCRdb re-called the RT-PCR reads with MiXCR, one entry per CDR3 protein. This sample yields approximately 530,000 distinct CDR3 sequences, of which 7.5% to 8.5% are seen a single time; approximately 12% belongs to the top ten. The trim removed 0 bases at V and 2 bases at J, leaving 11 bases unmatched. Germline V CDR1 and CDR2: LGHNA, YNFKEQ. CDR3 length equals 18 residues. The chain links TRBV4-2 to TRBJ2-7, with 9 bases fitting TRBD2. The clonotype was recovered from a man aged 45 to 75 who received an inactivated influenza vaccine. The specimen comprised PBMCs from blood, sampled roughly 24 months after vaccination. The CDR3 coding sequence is TGTGCCAGCAGCCAAGAGGCTGGGAGCGGGAGGCCCGCCTACGAGCAGTACTTC. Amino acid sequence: CASSQEAGSGRPAYEQYF.